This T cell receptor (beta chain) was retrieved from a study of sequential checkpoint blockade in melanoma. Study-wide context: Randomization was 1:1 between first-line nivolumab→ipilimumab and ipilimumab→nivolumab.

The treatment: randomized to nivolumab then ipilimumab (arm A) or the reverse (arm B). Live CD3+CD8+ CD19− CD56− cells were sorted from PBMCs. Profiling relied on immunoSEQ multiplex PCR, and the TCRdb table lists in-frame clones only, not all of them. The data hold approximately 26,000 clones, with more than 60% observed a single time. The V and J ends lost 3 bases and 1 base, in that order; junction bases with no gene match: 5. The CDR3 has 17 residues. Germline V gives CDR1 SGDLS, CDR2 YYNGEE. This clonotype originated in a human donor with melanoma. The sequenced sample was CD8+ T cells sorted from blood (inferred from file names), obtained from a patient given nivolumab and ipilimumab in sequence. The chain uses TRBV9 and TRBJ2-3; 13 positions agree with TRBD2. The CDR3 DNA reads TGTGCCAGCAGCGGACTAGCGGGAGGTTGGGGCACAGATACGCAGTATTTT. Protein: CASSGLAGGWGTDTQYF.